This passage covers 6 T cell receptor beta chains from one sample sequenced in a study of T cell responses to AZD1222 COVID-19 vaccine. TCRdb's copy holds only in-frame clones and misses some; the assay was immunoSEQ multiplex PCR. The sample holds 100,000 to 130,000 clones, roughly 85% seen once. The source material was peripheral blood, sampled 28 days after the second AZD1222 dose. The origin of the receptors is an adult who received the AZD1222 COVID-19 vaccine.

Details on this clone: A read error may account for a junction end that differs from germline. The chain combines TRBV6-2 or TRBV6-3 with TRBJ1-1, with a weak D call TRBD1 (5 bases). The V gene's germline CDR1 is MNHEY and CDR2 SVGEGT. The CDR3 contains 15 residues. Written as DNA, the CDR3 is TGTGCCAGCAGCCGTCTCAGGGCCCTGAACGCTGAAGCTTTCTTT. Protein sequence: CASSRLRALNAEAFF.

The V call is TRBV12-3 or TRBV12-4, the J call TRBJ2-7; TRBD2 might be the D (5 bases). V gave up 7 bases and J gave up 7 bases, with 11 bases separating them. This CDR3 has 11 residues. CDR3 residues: CASTTSGEQYF. CDR3 DNA: TGTGCCAGCACGACGTCGGGAGAGCAGTACTTC.

This clone showed up just once. V is TRBV7-2 and J is TRBJ2-5; 7 nucleotides align to TRBD1. Germline trimming cut 8 bases from V and 1 base from J; bases unmatched to any gene: 4. This CDR3 is built from 13 residues. Germline values: CDR1 SGHTA, CDR2 FQGNSA. As DNA, the CDR3 is TGTGCCAGCCAGGGACAGCCCCAAGAGACCCAGTACTTC. Translation gives CASQGQPQETQYF.

The rearrangement uses TRBV7-2 and TRBJ1-5; D uncertain. The CDR3 is 14 amino acids. The germline V gene has CDR1 SGHTA and CDR2 FQGNSA. The V gene lost 0 bases and the J gene lost 0 bases, with 3 bases spanning the gap. The CDR3 protein is CASSLANSNQPQHF. Here the CDR3 DNA reads TGTGCCAGCAGCTTAGCGAATAGCAATCAGCCCCAGCATTTT. The whole variable domain, remainder taken from reference TRBV7-2 and TRBJ1-5, is GAGVSQSPSNKVTEKGKDVELRCDPISGHTALYWYRQSLGQGLEFLIYFQGNSAPDKSGLPSDRFSAERTGGSVSTLTIQRTQQEDSAVYLCASSLANSNQPQHFGDGTRLSIL.

V and J are TRBV7-9 and TRBJ1-1; D call uncertain. This CDR3 is built from 14 residues. Germline V lookup: CDR1 SEHNR, CDR2 FQNEAQ (reference sequence). V dropped 5 bases and J dropped 6 bases, with 16 bases sitting between them. The CDR3 spells CASSPPVGRAEAFF. Written as DNA, the CDR3 is TGTGCCAGCAGCCCCCCCGTTGGGAGAGCTGAAGCTTTCTTT.

This clone was observed a few times. V gene TRBV16 combines with J gene TRBJ1-1; D gene uncertain. V gave up 6 bases and J gave up 1 base, with 3 bases separating them. The germline gives CDR1 KGHSY, CDR2 FQNENV. The CDR3 has 11 residues. This chain's CDR3 is CASRQNTEAFF. Written as DNA, the CDR3 is TGTGCCAGCAGACAGAACACTGAAGCTTTCTTT.